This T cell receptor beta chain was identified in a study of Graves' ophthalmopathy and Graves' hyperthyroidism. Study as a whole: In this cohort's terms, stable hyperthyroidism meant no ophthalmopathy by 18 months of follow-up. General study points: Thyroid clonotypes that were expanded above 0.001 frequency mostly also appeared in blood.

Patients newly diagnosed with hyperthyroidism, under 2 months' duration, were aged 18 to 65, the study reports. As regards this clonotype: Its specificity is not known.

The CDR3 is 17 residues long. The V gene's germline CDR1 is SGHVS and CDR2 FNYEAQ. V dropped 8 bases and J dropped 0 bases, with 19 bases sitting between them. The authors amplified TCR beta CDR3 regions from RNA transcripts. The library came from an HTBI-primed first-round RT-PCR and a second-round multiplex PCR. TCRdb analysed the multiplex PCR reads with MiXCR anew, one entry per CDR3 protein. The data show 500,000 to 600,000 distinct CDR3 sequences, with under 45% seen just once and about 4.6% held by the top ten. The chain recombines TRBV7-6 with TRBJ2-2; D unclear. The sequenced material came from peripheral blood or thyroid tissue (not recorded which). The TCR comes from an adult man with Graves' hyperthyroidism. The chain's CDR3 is CASSPGYEIANTGELFF. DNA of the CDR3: TGTGCCAGCTCCCCAGGTTACGAGATCGCGAACACCGGGGAGCTGTTTTTT.